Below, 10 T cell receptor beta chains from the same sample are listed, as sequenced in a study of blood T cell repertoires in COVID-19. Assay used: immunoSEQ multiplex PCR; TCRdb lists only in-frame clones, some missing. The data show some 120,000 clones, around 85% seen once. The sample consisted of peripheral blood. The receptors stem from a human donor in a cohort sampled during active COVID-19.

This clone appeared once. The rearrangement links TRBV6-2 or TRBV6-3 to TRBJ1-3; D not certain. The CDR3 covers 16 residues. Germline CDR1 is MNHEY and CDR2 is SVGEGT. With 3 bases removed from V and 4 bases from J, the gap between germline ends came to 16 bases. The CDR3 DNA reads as TGTGCCAGCAGTTATCAAGTCTTTAGCTCCGGAAACACCATATATTTT. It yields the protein CASSYQVFSSGNTIYF.

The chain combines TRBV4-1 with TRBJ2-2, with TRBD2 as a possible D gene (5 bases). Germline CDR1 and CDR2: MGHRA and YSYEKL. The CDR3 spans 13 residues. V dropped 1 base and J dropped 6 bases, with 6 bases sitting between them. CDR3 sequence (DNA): TGCGCCAGCAGCCAAGTGGAGGCCGGGGAGCTGTTTTTT. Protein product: CASSQVEAGELFF.

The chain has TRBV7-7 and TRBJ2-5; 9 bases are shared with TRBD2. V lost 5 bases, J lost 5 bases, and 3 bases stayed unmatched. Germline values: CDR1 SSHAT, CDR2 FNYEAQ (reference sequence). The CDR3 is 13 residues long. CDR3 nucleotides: TGTGCCAGCAGCACCGGGACTAGCGAGACCCAGTACTTC. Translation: CASSTGTSETQYF.

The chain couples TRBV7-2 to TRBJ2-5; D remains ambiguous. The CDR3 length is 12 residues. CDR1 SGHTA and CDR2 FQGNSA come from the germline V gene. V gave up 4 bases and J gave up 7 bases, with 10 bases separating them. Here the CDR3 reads CASSSPRGTQYF. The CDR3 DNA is TGTGCCAGCAGCTCTCCACGAGGGACCCAGTACTTC. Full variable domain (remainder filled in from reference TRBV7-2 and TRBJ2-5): GAGVSQSPSNKVTEKGKDVELRCDPISGHTALYWYRQSLGQGLEFLIYFQGNSAPDKSGLPSDRFSAERTGGSVSTLTIQRTQQEDSAVYLCASSSPRGTQYFGPGTRLLVL.

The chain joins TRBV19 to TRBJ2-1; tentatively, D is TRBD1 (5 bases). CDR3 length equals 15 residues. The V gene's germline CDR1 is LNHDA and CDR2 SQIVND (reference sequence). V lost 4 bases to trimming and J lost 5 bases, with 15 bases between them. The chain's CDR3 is CASSRSLGAHNEQFF. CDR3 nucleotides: TGTGCCAGTAGTAGAAGCCTAGGGGCACACAATGAGCAGTTCTTC.

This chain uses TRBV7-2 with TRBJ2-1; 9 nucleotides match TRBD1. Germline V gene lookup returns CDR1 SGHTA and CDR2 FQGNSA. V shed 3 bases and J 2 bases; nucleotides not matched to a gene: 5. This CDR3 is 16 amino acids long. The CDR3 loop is CASSLEGTGPYNEQFF. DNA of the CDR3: TGTGCCAGCAGCTTGGAAGGGACAGGGCCCTACAATGAGCAGTTCTTC.

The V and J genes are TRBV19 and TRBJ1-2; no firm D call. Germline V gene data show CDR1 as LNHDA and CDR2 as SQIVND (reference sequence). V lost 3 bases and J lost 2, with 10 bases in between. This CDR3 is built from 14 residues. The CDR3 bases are TGTGCCAGTAGTATCGGACCGGGGAACTATGGCTACACCTTC. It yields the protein CASSIGPGNYGYTF.

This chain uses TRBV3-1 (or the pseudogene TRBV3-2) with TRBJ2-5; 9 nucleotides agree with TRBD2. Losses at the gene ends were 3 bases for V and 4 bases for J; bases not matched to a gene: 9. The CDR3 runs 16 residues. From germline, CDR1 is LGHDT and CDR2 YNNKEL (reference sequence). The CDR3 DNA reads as TGTGCCAGCAGCCAGCGACTAGCGGCCCTGCGAGAGACCCAGTACTTC. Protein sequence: CASSQRLAALRETQYF.

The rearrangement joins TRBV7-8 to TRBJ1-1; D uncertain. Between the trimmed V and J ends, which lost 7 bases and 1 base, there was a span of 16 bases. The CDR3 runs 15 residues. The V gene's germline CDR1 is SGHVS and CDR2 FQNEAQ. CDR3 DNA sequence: TGTGCCAGCACCGAAAGTGGCACCCGGAACACTGAAGCTTTCTTT. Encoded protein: CASTESGTRNTEAFF.

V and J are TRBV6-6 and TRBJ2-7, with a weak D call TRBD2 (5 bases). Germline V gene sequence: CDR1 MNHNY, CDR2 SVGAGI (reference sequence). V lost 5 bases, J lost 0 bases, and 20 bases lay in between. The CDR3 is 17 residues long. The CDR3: CASSPPLPRGPSYEQYF. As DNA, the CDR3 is TGTGCCAGCAGTCCACCCCTACCCCGCGGGCCCTCCTACGAGCAGTACTTC.